This T cell receptor beta chain is from a study of cytomegalovirus exposure and HLA in healthy donors. The study's findings and limits: Within a later analysis, the majority of CMV-associated TCR beta chains appeared HLA-restricted.

Trimming stripped 5 bases from V and 2 bases from J, with 10 bases between. CDR3 length: 14 residues. Germline V lookup: CDR1 SGHTA, CDR2 FQGTGA. The PCR used 60 Vbeta and 13 Jbeta primers. Only in-frame clones appear in the TCRdb table, and some are missing; sequencing was by immunoSEQ multiplex PCR. The sample contains under 65,000 clones, around 82% of which appear only once. Points on this clone: Its specificity is not known.

The J gene is TRBJ2-1, the V gene TRBV7-3, with D tentatively TRBD2 (5 bases). The TCR originated in a woman between 18 and 29 years old in good health and CMV-seronegative. Sequencing input: PBMCs. CDR3 DNA: TGTGCCAGCAGCAACCCCGGGGCCTACAATGAGCAGTTCTTC. This encodes CASSNPGAYNEQFF.